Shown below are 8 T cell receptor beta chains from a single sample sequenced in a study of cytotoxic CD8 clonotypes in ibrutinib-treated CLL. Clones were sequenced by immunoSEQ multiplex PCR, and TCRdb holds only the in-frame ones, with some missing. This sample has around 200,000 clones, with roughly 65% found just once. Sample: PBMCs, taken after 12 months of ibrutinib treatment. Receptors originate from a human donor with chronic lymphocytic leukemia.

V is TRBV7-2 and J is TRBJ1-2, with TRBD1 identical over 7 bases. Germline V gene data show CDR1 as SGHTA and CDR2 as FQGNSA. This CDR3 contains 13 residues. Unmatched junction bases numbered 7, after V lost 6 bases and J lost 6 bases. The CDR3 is CASRDDRAHGYTF. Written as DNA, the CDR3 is TGTGCCAGCAGAGACGACAGGGCCCATGGCTACACCTTC.

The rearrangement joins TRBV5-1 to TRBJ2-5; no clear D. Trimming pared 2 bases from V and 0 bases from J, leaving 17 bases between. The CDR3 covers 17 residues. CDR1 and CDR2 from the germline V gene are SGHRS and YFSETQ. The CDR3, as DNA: TGCGCCAGCAGCTTTGGATTAGGCGAATACTACCAAGAGACCCAGTACTTC. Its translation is CASSFGLGEYYQETQYF.

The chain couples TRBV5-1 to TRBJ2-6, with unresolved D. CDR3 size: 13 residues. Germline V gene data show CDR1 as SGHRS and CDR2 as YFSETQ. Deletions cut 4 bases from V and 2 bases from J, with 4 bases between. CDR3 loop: CASSGPGANVLTF. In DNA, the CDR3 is TGCGCCAGCAGCGGGCCTGGGGCCAACGTCCTGACTTTC.

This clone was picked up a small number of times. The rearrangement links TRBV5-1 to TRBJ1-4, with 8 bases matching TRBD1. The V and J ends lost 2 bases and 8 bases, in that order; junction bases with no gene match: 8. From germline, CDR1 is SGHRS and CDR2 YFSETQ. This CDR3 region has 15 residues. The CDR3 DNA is TGCGCCAGCAGCTTCGGACAGGGAATTACCGAAAAACTGTTTTTT. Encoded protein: CASSFGQGITEKLFF.

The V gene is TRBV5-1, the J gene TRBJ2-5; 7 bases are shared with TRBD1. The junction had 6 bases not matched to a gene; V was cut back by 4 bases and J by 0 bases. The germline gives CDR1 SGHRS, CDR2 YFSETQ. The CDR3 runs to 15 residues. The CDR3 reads CASSGKTGYQETQYF. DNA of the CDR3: TGCGCCAGCAGCGGGAAGACAGGGTACCAAGAGACCCAGTACTTC.

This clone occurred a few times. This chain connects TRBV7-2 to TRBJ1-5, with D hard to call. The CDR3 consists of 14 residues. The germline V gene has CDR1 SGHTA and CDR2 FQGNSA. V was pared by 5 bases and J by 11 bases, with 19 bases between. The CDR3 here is CASSLTPTTEAQHF. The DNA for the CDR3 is TGTGCCAGCAGCCTCACCCCGACCACTGAGGCCCAGCATTTT.

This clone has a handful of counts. The CDR3 region has the DNA TGCGCCAGCAGCCAAGGACAAGTGAACACTGAAGCTTTCTTT. Translated, it gives CASSQGQVNTEAFF. The chain combines TRBV4-1 with TRBJ1-1; D unclear. The CDR3 consists of 14 residues. The germline V gene has CDR1 MGHRA and CDR2 YSYEKL. V lost 1 base and J lost 0, with 6 bases in between.

The DNA for the CDR3 is TGTGCCAGCAGTTCCTTAATAAGAGCTGGCTACACCTTC. This sequence encodes CASSSLIRAGYTF. J is TRBJ1-2 and V is TRBV6-5, with D unresolved. This CDR3 has 13 amino acids. Per the germline V gene, CDR1 is MNHEY and CDR2 is SVGAGI. V shed 4 bases and J shed 7 bases, with 13 bases lying between them.